The 8 T cell receptor beta chains below all came from one sample that was sequenced in a study of PD-L1 blockade in urothelial cancer. Assay used: immunoSEQ multiplex PCR; TCRdb lists only in-frame clones, some missing. The data hold 95,000 or so clones, with around 87% observed a single time. As to time point: pretreatment peripheral blood. The specimen was PBMCs, collected around atezolizumab (anti-PD-L1) treatment. These TCRs come from a man aged 60-69 years with urothelial cancer.

The chain joins TRBV19 to TRBJ2-3, with D hard to call. CDR3 length equals 13 residues. The germline gives CDR1 LNHDA, CDR2 SQIVND (reference sequence). The ends were cut back, 3 bases at V and 3 bases at J, with 7 bases in the middle. The CDR3 DNA sequence: TGTGCCAGTAGTATTGTCCAAACAGATACGCAGTATTTT. Protein: CASSIVQTDTQYF.

V gene TRBV4-3 combines with J gene TRBJ2-2; 8 nucleotides line up with TRBD2. This CDR3 spans 17 amino acids. V trimming: 2 bases; J trimming: 5 bases; junction bases outside the gene matches: 10. CDR1 and CDR2 (germline): LGHNA, YSLEER. As DNA, the CDR3 is TGCGCCAGCAGCCAATTTAACAGCGGGGGAGGAACCGGGGAGCTGTTTTTT. It translates to CASSQFNSGGGTGELFF.

The chain employs TRBV28 and TRBJ1-2; 8 nucleotides match TRBD1. This CDR3 is 14 amino acids long. V gave up 2 bases and J gave up 8 bases; unmatched junction bases: 7. The V gene's germline CDR1 is MDHEN and CDR2 SYDVKM. The CDR3 region has the DNA TGTGCCAGCAGTTTACAGGGGGCCGGGCACGGCTACACCTTC. This sequence encodes CASSLQGAGHGYTF.

The chain links TRBV6-1 to TRBJ2-7; D gene uncertain. Germline V lookup: CDR1 MNHNS, CDR2 SASEGT. Between the trimmed V and J ends, which lost 2 bases and 5 bases, there was a span of 10 bases. The CDR3 runs 13 residues. The CDR3 here is CASSELRADEQYF. In nucleotides, the CDR3 is TGTGCCAGCAGTGAACTGCGCGCGGACGAGCAGTACTTC.

This clone has a single count. J is TRBJ2-3 and V is TRBV9; D possibly corresponds to TRBD2 (5 bases). Germline V gene sequence: CDR1 SGDLS, CDR2 YYNGEE. Trimming cost V 7 bases and J 2 bases, with 17 bases left between them. The CDR3 covers 15 residues. Here the CDR3 reads CASASEGRATDTQYF. Here the CDR3 DNA reads TGTGCCAGCGCCTCAGAGGGTAGGGCCACAGATACGCAGTATTTT.

The CDR3 protein is CASSGRPGVNTEAFF. CDR3 in DNA: TGTGCCAGCAGTGGACGACCGGGGGTGAACACTGAAGCTTTCTTT. V is TRBV27 and J is TRBJ1-1, with D possibly being TRBD1 (5 bases). The CDR3 has 15 residues. Trimming removed 5 bases at V and 0 bases at J, with 13 bases between. Germline V gives CDR1 MNHEY, CDR2 SMNVEV (reference sequence).

This rearrangement joins TRBV7-8 to TRBJ2-1; 10 bases agree with TRBD2. V gave up 2 bases and J gave up 8 bases; unmatched junction bases: 9. This CDR3 contains 16 residues. Germline V gene sequence: CDR1 SGHVS, CDR2 FQNEAQ. Here the CDR3 reads CASSLMASGGTDEQFF. The CDR3, as DNA: TGTGCCAGCAGCTTAATGGCTAGCGGGGGCACGGATGAGCAGTTCTTC.

This clone was counted a few times. V is TRBV7-6 and J is TRBJ2-7; D call uncertain. Trimming shortened V by 5 bases and J by 2 bases, and 10 bases separated the two germline ends. The CDR3 runs 13 residues. The germline V gene encodes CDR1 SGHVS and CDR2 FNYEAQ. CDR3 sequence reads: CASSPQIAYEQYF. The CDR3 DNA is TGTGCCAGCAGCCCCCAAATTGCCTACGAGCAGTACTTC. Using reference TRBV7-6 and TRBJ2-7 for the parts outside the CDR3, the full variable domain is GAGVSQSPRYKVTKRGQDVALRCDPISGHVSLYWYRQALGQGPEFLTYFNYEAQQDKSGLPNDRFSAERPEGSISTLTIQRTEQRDSAMYRCASSPQIAYEQYFGPGTRLTVT.